The entry that follows covers one T cell receptor beta chain sequence. Its antigen is still unknown. The data were obtained in a study of cytomegalovirus exposure and HLA in healthy donors. General study points: Previously analyzed data showed that most TCR beta V segments were productive at a frequency of about 90% or about 30%. For presence/absence analyses, sequencing depth was assumed to be roughly uniform across donors.

PCR was performed using 60 Vbeta and 13 Jbeta primers. Some clones are missing from TCRdb's copy, which holds only in-frame ones; the method was immunoSEQ multiplex PCR. This table holds more than 130,000 clones, roughly 80% found once. Per germline, CDR1 SEHNR and CDR2 FQNEAQ (reference sequence). Unmatched junction bases numbered 9, after V lost 5 bases and J lost 0 bases. The CDR3 totals 16 residues. This clonotype was sampled from a male donor in good health and CMV-seronegative. What was sequenced was PBMCs. The V call is TRBV7-9, the J call TRBJ1-2; 7 bases fit TRBD1. In DNA, the CDR3 is TGTGCCAGCAGCCCAGGGGGTGGCGTAGCTAACTATGGCTACACCTTC. Amino acid sequence: CASSPGGGVANYGYTF.